The 32 T cell receptor beta chains presented below share a single source sample, sequenced in a study of shared clonotypes between healthy human individuals. Method: immunoSEQ multiplex PCR; TCRdb's copy keeps in-frame clones and lacks some. The profile covers over 1.5 million clones, with under 99% appearing a single time and about 0.42% taken by the ten largest. Material for sequencing was naive CD4+ T cells sorted from blood. Subset specified: CD45RA+ positively selected. The receptors were sampled from a man in his thirties or forties in good health.

The chain combines TRBV6-1 with TRBJ1-5, with no clear D. Trimming left V 5 bases short and J 5 bases short, with 16 bases between. CDR1 and CDR2 (germline): MNHNS, SASEGT. The CDR3 is 15 residues long. The CDR3 sequence is CASSIREDGDQPQHF. The CDR3, as DNA: TGTGCCAGCAGTATACGGGAAGACGGAGATCAGCCCCAGCATTTT.

The chain uses TRBV19 and TRBJ2-1; no clear D. The germline gives CDR1 LNHDA, CDR2 SQIVND (reference sequence). The V end was cut by 3 bases, the J end by 3 bases, with 12 bases between. CDR3 length equals 15 residues. In DNA, the CDR3 is TGTGCCAGTAGTATTGGCAGGAATGACTACAATGAGCAGTTCTTC. This codes for CASSIGRNDYNEQFF.

This rearrangement joins TRBV5-6 to TRBJ2-7; tentative D call: TRBD1 (5 bases). V gave up 0 bases and J gave up 3 bases, with 7 bases separating them. Germline V gives CDR1 SGHDT, CDR2 YYEEEE. The CDR3 extends over 13 amino acids. Here the CDR3 reads CASSLGTGYEQYF. The CDR3 nucleotides read TGTGCCAGCAGCTTGGGAACAGGCTACGAGCAGTACTTC.

This clone has just one count. The chain combines TRBV29-1 with TRBJ2-7, with TRBD2 matching 10 bases. Trimming removed 6 bases from V and 4 bases from J; junction bases left unmatched: 9. This CDR3 is built from 14 residues. Germline V gene sequence: CDR1 SQVTM, CDR2 ANQGSEA. In nucleotides, the CDR3 is TGCAGCGTGGCCAGCTCGGGACTAGCGTACGAGCAGTACTTC. The encoded protein is CSVASSGLAYEQYF.

The chain is built from TRBV7-9 and TRBJ2-7; no reliable D call. The CDR3 covers 12 residues. The ends were cut back, 5 bases at V and 3 bases at J, with 8 bases in the middle. Per germline, CDR1 SEHNR and CDR2 FQNEAQ (reference sequence). The CDR3 DNA reads TGTGCCAGCAGCACTACCCGCTACGAGCAGTACTTC. Translated: CASSTTRYEQYF.

This sequence joins TRBV11-2 and TRBJ2-3; 10 nucleotides line up with TRBD2. The germline CDR1 and CDR2 sequences are SGHAT and FQNNGV. The CDR3 is made up of 16 amino acids. The V segment lost 5 bases and the J segment 0 bases; nucleotides outside the gene matches: 5. The CDR3 protein is CASSAWTSGSTDTQYF. The CDR3 bases are TGTGCCAGCAGCGCTTGGACTAGCGGTAGCACAGATACGCAGTATTTT.

This sequence joins TRBV5-5 and TRBJ2-3, with TRBD2 matching 8 bases. Germline V gene lookup returns CDR1 SGHKS and CDR2 YYEKEE (reference sequence). The CDR3 length is 14 residues. Trimming took 4 bases from V and 6 from J; bases not matched to a gene: 7. The CDR3 is CASSPISGSDTQYF. The CDR3 DNA reads as TGTGCCAGCAGCCCTATCAGCGGGAGCGATACGCAGTATTTT.

V gene TRBV5-1 combines with J gene TRBJ2-1; D is possibly TRBD1 or TRBD2 (6 bases each). V lost 0 bases and J 6 bases, leaving 19 bases between the germline ends. The CDR3 extends over 17 amino acids. Germline values: CDR1 SGHRS, CDR2 YFSETQ. The CDR3 DNA reads TGCGCCAGCAGCTTGGACCCTGGGGGGCCCGCCCGCAATGAGCAGTTCTTC. Translation gives CASSLDPGGPARNEQFF.

V is TRBV25-1 and J is TRBJ2-2; D not resolved. Germline values: CDR1 MGHDK, CDR2 SYGVNS. The CDR3 totals 14 residues. Trimming left V 4 bases short and J 1 base short, with 7 bases between. The CDR3 coding sequence is TGTGCCAGCAGTGCAATCGGGAACACCGGGGAGCTGTTTTTT. It specifies CASSAIGNTGELFF.

The rearrangement joins TRBV2 to TRBJ1-4; 7 bases map to TRBD1. The CDR3 extends over 13 amino acids. The V gene end was trimmed by 11 bases and the J gene end by 4 bases; junction bases not matched to a gene: 7. Germline values: CDR1 SNHLY, CDR2 FYNNEI. The DNA for the CDR3 is TGTGCCTGGAACAGGGGTATTAATGAAAAACTGTTTTTT. Translation gives CAWNRGINEKLFF.

A note on this clone: The sample contains more than one DNA sequence encoding this CDR3. This chain connects TRBV6-5 to TRBJ2-7, with 7 nucleotides matching TRBD1. The V segment lost 6 bases and the J segment 5 bases; nucleotides outside the gene matches: 10. The V gene's germline CDR1 is MNHEY and CDR2 SVGAGI. The CDR3 has 14 residues. CDR3: CASSLDRVRDEQYF. The CDR3 nucleotides read TGTGCCAGCAGCCTCGACAGGGTGAGAGACGAGCAGTACTTC.

The chain has TRBV6-5 and TRBJ1-2; TRBD1 agrees at 7 bases. The germline gives CDR1 MNHEY, CDR2 SVGAGI. V was pared by 0 bases and J by 4 bases, with 8 bases of the junction left unmatched. The CDR3 is 16 amino acids. CDR3 amino acids: CASSYSPAGGFYGYTF. The CDR3 coding sequence is TGTGCCAGCAGTTACTCCCCAGCAGGGGGATTCTATGGCTACACCTTC.

This clone was seen once. The chain has TRBV29-1 and TRBJ2-3; tentatively, D is TRBD2 (6 bases). Germline V lookup: CDR1 SQVTM, CDR2 ANQGSEA. Trimming took 2 bases from V and 5 from J, leaving 17 bases between them. The length of the CDR3 is 15 residues. The CDR3: CSVEYERAPRDTQYF. CDR3 coding DNA: TGCAGCGTTGAATACGAGCGGGCCCCCAGAGATACGCAGTATTTT.

The rearrangement links TRBV30 to TRBJ2-7, with D possibly matching TRBD2 (5 bases). V was trimmed by 5 bases and J by 3 bases, leaving 14 bases between them. CDR3 size: 13 residues. Germline V gives CDR1 GTSNPN, CDR2 SVGIG (reference sequence). The CDR3: CAWARIRGYEQYF. The CDR3 bases are TGTGCCTGGGCGCGGATTCGGGGCTACGAGCAGTACTTC.

The chain employs TRBV4-2 and TRBJ1-1, with 8 bases fitting TRBD1. The CDR3 consists of 17 residues. Germline CDR1 is LGHNA and CDR2 is YNFKEQ. V dropped 1 base and J dropped 0; count of bases not matched to a gene: 7. The CDR3 region is CASSQGDRDRMNTEAFF. The CDR3 bases are TGTGCCAGCAGCCAAGGGGACCGGGACAGGATGAACACTGAAGCTTTCTTT.

The chain recombines TRBV29-1 with TRBJ2-2; 8 bases agree with TRBD2. CDR3 size: 15 residues. CDR1 and CDR2 (germline): SQVTM, ANQGSEA. V trimming: 3 bases; J trimming: 4 bases; junction bases outside the gene matches: 7. CDR3 coding DNA: TGCAGCGTTGAGGGCGGGAGGTTCGGCACCGGGGAGCTGTTTTTT. As protein: CSVEGGRFGTGELFF.

The J gene is TRBJ1-2, the V gene TRBV28, with TRBD1 as a possible D gene (6 bases). The CDR3 extends over 17 amino acids. CDR1 and CDR2 (germline): MDHEN, SYDVKM. Trimming took off 5 bases at V and 8 bases at J, with 27 bases between the two ends. CDR3 in DNA: TGTGCCAGCAGTCCACGTCTGGGGGCGACGGCGGAGGACGGCTACACCTTC. Amino acid sequence: CASSPRLGATAEDGYTF.

This clone was counted a single time. This chain connects TRBV5-6 to TRBJ2-1, with D possibly being TRBD2 (6 bases). The CDR3 is 17 amino acids. Germline V lookup: CDR1 SGHDT, CDR2 YYEEEE. V lost 3 bases, J lost 4 bases, and 20 bases lay in between. CDR3 in amino acids: CASSSIRRGTSYNEQFF. In nucleotides, the CDR3 is TGTGCCAGCAGCTCCATCCGGCGGGGTACATCATACAATGAGCAGTTCTTC.

The chain uses TRBV6-1 and TRBJ2-7; the D is unclear. V dropped 5 bases and J dropped 4 bases, with 6 bases sitting between them. The CDR3 covers 11 residues. CDR1 and CDR2 from the germline V gene are MNHNS and SASEGT. The CDR3: CASSRVYEQYF. The DNA for the CDR3 is TGTGCCAGCAGTAGGGTGTACGAGCAGTACTTC.

The rearrangement uses TRBV7-9 and TRBJ2-7; TRBD1 agrees at 11 bases. Germline CDR1 is SEHNR and CDR2 is FQNEAQ (reference sequence). The CDR3 has 17 residues. V lost 5 bases, J lost 1 base, and 10 bases stayed unmatched. The CDR3 loop reads CASSPRSGTGGSYEQYF. The CDR3 bases are TGTGCCAGCAGCCCGCGGTCCGGGACAGGGGGGTCCTACGAGCAGTACTTC.

This chain joins TRBV4-2 and TRBJ2-3; 10 nucleotides agree with TRBD2. CDR1 LGHNA and CDR2 YNFKEQ come from the germline V gene. V shed 0 bases and J 2 bases; nucleotides not matched to a gene: 5. The CDR3 runs 17 residues. The CDR3 reads CASSQDRLAGNTDTQYF. The CDR3 DNA sequence: TGTGCCAGCAGCCAAGATCGACTAGCGGGCAACACAGATACGCAGTATTTT.

The rearrangement uses TRBV9 and TRBJ2-1; no reliable D call. Germline V gives CDR1 SGDLS, CDR2 YYNGEE. V shed 5 bases and J shed 2 bases, with 14 bases lying between them. The CDR3 runs to 15 residues. For the CDR3, the DNA is TGTGCCAGCAGTCCCCCTCCTCGAACCTACAATGAGCAGTTCTTC. Amino acids: CASSPPPRTYNEQFF.

The V gene is TRBV28, the J gene TRBJ2-7; 10 nucleotides agree with TRBD2. This CDR3 is 16 amino acids long. The germline gives CDR1 MDHEN, CDR2 SYDVKM. V was clipped by 3 bases and J by 6 bases; unmatched bases: 11. CDR3 sequence: CASSFSWSSGSGEQYF. The DNA of the CDR3 is TGTGCCAGCAGTTTTAGCTGGTCTAGCGGGAGTGGCGAGCAGTACTTC.

The chain couples TRBV7-9 to TRBJ1-3, with D possibly matching TRBD1 (5 bases). The CDR3 loop spans 17 amino acids. Germline loops: CDR1 SEHNR, CDR2 FQNEAQ (reference sequence). Trimming removed 1 base at V and 0 bases at J, with 13 bases between. The CDR3 nucleotides are TGTGCCAGCAGCTTAGGGGACCTTAGGGACTCTGGAAACACCATATATTTT. Protein product: CASSLGDLRDSGNTIYF.

Only one count was recorded for this clone. This chain joins TRBV7-7 and TRBJ2-5; the match to TRBD1 covers 8 bases. CDR1 is SSHAT, CDR2 FNYEAQ, per germline (reference sequence). The CDR3 has 16 amino acids. V lost 2 bases and J lost 2; bases outside the gene matches: 7. In nucleotides, the CDR3 is TGTGCCAGCAGCTTAACGCAGGGGGCCCCACAAGAGACCCAGTACTTC. It encodes CASSLTQGAPQETQYF. Complete variable domain (other parts from reference TRBV7-7 and TRBJ2-5): GAGVSQSPRYKVTKRGQDVTLRCDPISSHATLYWYQQALGQGPEFLTYFNYEAQPDKSGLPSDRFSAERPEGSISTLTIQRTEQRDSAMYRCASSLTQGAPQETQYFGPGTRLLVL.

V usage is TRBV5-5 and J usage is TRBJ2-1; 12 bases are shared with TRBD2. The CDR3 loop spans 16 amino acids. Germline CDR1 SGHKS, CDR2 YYEKEE (reference sequence). Trimming at V came to 2 bases and at J to 4 bases, leaving 4 bases not matched to a gene. The CDR3 protein is CASSFVGTSGYNEQFF. In DNA form, the CDR3 reads TGTGCCAGCAGCTTTGTGGGGACTAGCGGGTACAATGAGCAGTTCTTC. The full variable domain, its missing parts supplied by reference TRBV5-5 and TRBJ2-1, is DAGVTQSPTHLIKTRGQQVTLRCSPISGHKSVSWYQQVLGQGPQFIFQYYEKEERGRGNFPDRFSARQFPNYSSELNVNALLLGDSALYLCASSFVGTSGYNEQFFGPGTRLTVL.

The chain joins TRBV9 to TRBJ2-1; 7 nucleotides match TRBD1. CDR3 length: 14 residues. Trimming removed 4 bases from V and 2 bases from J; junction bases left unmatched: 3. The germline V gene has CDR1 SGDLS and CDR2 YYNGEE. The CDR3 DNA is TGTGCCAGCAGCCGACAGGGACCCTACAATGAGCAGTTCTTC. Encoded protein: CASSRQGPYNEQFF.

The sample holds a few counts of this clone. This chain connects TRBV7-9 to TRBJ2-2, with unresolved D. Germline V gene sequence: CDR1 SEHNR, CDR2 FQNEAQ (reference sequence). This CDR3 has 13 residues. The V and J ends lost 6 bases and 6 bases respectively, with 11 bases between them. CDR3: CASSFTPPGELFF. DNA of the CDR3: TGTGCCAGCAGTTTTACCCCACCCGGGGAGCTGTTTTTT.

The chain couples TRBV5-1 to TRBJ2-1; the D call may be TRBD1 or TRBD2 (5 bases each). This CDR3 comprises 14 residues. CDR1 and CDR2 from the germline V gene are SGHRS and YFSETQ. V was shortened by 9 bases and J by 0 bases, with 13 bases between the two germline ends. The CDR3 protein is CATRDLSSYNEQFF. CDR3 DNA: TGCGCCACCCGGGACCTAAGCTCCTACAATGAGCAGTTCTTC.

This CDR3 reads CASTRLWTGHNQPQHF. Here the CDR3 DNA reads TGCGCCAGCACCAGATTGTGGACAGGGCACAATCAGCCCCAGCATTTT. This chain links TRBV23-1 with TRBJ1-5; 8 nucleotides match TRBD1. Being an ORF, TRBV23-1 has a function that is uncertain. The junction had 11 bases not matched to a gene; V was cut back by 7 bases and J by 3 bases. This CDR3 is 16 amino acids long.

The chain carries TRBV27 and TRBJ2-1, with a weak D call TRBD2 (5 bases). The V end lost 3 bases, the J end lost 7 bases, and 13 bases lay between the germline ends. Per germline, CDR1 MNHEY and CDR2 SMNVEV (reference sequence). This CDR3 comprises 14 residues. The CDR3 DNA sequence: TGTGCCAGCAGTTTGGTCGGGGTAGGGAATGAGCAGTTCTTC. Translating it yields CASSLVGVGNEQFF.

The chain carries TRBV10-1 and TRBJ2-3; D may be TRBD1 (6 bases). Germline CDR1 and CDR2: WNHNN and SYGVQD (reference sequence). The germline V and J ends were trimmed by 4 bases and 3 bases, with 8 bases remaining between them. The CDR3 loop spans 13 amino acids. The CDR3 region is CASSVQGTDTQYF. CDR3 nucleotides: TGCGCCAGCAGTGTACAGGGAACAGATACGCAGTATTTT.